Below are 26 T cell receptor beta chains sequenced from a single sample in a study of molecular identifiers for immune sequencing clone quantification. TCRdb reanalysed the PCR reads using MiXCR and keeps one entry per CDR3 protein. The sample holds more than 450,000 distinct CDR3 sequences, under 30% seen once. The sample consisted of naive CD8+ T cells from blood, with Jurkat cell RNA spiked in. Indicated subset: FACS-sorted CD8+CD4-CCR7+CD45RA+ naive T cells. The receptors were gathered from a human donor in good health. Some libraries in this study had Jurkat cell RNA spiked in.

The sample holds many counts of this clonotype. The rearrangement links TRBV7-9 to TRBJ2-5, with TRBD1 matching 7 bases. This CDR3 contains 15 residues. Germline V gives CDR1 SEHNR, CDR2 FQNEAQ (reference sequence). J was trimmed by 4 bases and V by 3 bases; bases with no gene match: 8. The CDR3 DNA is TGTGCCAGCAGCTTTTCCGACAGGGTTGGAGAGACCCAGTACTTC. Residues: CASSFSDRVGETQYF.

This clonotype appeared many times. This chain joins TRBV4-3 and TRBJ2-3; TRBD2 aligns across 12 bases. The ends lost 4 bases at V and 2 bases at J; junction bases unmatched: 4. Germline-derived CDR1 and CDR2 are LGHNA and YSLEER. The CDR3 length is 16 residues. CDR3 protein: CASSRWTSGDTDTQYF. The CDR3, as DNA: TGCGCCAGCAGCCGATGGACTAGCGGGGACACAGATACGCAGTATTTT.

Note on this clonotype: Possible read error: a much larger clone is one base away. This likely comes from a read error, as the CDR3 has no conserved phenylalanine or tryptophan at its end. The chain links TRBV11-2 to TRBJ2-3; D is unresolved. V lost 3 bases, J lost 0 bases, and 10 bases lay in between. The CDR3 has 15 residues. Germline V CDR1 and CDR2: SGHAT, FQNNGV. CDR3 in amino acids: CASSFRSFSTDTQYL. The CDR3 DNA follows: TGTGCCAGCAGCTTTCGGAGTTTCAGCACAGATACGCAGTATTTA.

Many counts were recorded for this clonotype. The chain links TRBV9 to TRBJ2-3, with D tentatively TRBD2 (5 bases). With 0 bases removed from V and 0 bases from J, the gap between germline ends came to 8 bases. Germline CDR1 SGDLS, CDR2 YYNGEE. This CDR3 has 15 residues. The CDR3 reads CASSVESGSTDTQYF. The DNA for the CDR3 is TGTGCCAGCAGCGTAGAGTCGGGGAGCACAGATACGCAGTATTTT.

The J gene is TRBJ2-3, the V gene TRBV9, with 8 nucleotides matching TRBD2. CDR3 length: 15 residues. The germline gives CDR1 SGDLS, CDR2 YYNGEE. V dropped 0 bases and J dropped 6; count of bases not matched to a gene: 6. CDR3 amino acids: CASSVAGGPSDTQYF. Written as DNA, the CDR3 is TGTGCCAGCAGCGTAGCGGGAGGGCCCTCTGATACGCAGTATTTT.

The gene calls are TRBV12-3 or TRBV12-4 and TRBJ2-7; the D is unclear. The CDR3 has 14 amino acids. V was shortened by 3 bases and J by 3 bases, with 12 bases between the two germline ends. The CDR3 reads CASSFRGSGYEQYF. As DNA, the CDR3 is TGTGCCAGCAGTTTTCGTGGGTCCGGCTACGAGCAGTACTTC.

CDR3 sequence reads: CANSGRSGHTIYF. CDR3 nucleotide sequence: TGTGCCAACTCGGGCAGGTCCGGACACACCATATATTTT. V and J are TRBV28 and TRBJ1-3; no firm D call. Per the germline V gene, CDR1 is MDHEN and CDR2 is SYDVKM. V was clipped by 10 bases and J by 8 bases, with 18 bases between them. The CDR3 spans 13 residues.

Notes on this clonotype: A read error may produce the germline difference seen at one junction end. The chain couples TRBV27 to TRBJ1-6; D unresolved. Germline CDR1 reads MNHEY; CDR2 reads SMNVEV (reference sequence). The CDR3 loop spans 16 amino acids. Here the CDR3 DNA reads TGTGCCAGCGCGATGAGAGCTCCTACAGTTAATGCACCCCTCCACTTT. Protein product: CASAMRAPTVNAPLHF.

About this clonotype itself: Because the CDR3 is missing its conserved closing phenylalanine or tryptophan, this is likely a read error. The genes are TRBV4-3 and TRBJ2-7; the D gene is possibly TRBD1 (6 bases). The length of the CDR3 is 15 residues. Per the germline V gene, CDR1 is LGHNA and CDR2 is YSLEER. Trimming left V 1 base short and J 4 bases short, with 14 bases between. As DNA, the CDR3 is TGCGCCAGCAGCCAAGCGGCAGGGGTGAATTACGAGCAGTACCTC. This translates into CASSQAAGVNYEQYL.

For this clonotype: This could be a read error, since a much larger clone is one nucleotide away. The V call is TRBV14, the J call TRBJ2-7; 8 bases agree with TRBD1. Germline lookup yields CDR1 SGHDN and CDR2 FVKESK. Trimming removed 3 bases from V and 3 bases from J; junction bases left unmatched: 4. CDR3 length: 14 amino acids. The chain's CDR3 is CASSHPGGVYEQYF. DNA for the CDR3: TGTGCCAGCAGCCACCCAGGGGGCGTCTACGAGCAGTACTTC.

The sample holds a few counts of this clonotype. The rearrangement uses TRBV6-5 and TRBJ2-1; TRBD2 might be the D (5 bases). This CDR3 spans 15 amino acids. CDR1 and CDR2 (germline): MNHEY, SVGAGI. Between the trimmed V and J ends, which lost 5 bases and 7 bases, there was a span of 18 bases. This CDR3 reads CASSPVLGLGNEQFF. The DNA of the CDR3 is TGTGCCAGCAGTCCGGTACTAGGGCTCGGGAATGAGCAGTTCTTC.

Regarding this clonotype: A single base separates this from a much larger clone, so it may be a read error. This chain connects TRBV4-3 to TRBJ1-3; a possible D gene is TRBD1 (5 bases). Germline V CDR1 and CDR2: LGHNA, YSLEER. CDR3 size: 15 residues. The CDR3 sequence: CASSQDRASGNIIYF. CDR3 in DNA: TGCGCCAGCAGCCAAGACAGGGCTTCTGGAAACATCATATATTTT.

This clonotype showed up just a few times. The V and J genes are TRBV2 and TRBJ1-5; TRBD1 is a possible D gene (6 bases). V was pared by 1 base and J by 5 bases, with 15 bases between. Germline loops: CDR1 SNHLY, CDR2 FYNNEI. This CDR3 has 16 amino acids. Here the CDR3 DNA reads TGTGCCAGCAGTGAAGGGTGGCAGGGGTCCGATCAGCCCCAGCATTTT. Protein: CASSEGWQGSDQPQHF.

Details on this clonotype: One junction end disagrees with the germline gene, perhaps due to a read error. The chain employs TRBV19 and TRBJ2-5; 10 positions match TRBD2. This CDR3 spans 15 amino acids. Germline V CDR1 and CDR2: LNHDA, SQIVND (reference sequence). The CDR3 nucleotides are TGTGCCAGTAGTATCCCTAGCGGGGGCCAAGAGGCCCAGTACTTC. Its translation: CASSIPSGGQEAQYF.

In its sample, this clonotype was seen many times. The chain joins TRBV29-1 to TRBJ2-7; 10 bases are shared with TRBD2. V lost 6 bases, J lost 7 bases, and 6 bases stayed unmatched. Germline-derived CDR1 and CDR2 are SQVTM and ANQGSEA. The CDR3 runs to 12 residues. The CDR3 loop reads CSVVAGGGEQYF. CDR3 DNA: TGCAGCGTGGTAGCGGGAGGAGGTGAGCAGTACTTC.

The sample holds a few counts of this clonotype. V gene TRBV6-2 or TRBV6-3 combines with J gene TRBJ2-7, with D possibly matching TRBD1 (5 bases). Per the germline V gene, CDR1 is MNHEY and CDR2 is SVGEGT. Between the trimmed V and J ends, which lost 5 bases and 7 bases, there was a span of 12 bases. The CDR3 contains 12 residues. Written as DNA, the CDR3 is TGTGCCAGCAGTGACCTTGACAGAGAGCAGTACTTC. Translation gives CASSDLDREQYF.

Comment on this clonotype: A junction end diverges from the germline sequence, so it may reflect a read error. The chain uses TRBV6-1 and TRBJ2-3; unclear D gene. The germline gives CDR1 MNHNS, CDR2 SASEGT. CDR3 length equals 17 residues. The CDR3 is CASGEAFGQPSTDTQYF. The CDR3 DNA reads TGTGCCAGCGGTGAAGCTTTCGGCCAGCCTAGCACAGATACGCAGTATTTT.

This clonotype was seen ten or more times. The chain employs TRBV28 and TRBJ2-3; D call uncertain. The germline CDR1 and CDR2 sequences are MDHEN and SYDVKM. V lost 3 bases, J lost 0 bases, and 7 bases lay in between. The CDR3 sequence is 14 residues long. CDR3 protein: CASSLGSSTDTQYF. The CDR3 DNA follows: TGTGCCAGCAGTTTGGGTAGCAGCACAGATACGCAGTATTTT.

CDR3 nucleotide sequence: TGTGCCAGCAGTTACCAACCCGGGACAGGACCTTCTCGGAACACTGAAGAAGCTTTCTTT. Amino acids: CASSYQPGTGPSRNTEEAFF. This chain links TRBV6-2 or TRBV6-3 with TRBJ1-1; 8 bases fit TRBD1. Germline V lookup: CDR1 MNHEY, CDR2 SVGEGT. V dropped 2 bases and J dropped 8; count of bases not matched to a gene: 25. CDR3 length equals 20 residues.

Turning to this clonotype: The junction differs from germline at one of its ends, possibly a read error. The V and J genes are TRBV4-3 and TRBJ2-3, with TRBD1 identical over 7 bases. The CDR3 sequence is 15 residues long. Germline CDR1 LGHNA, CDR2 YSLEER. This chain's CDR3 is CASSQAGSGTDTRYF. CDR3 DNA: TGCGCCAGCAGCCAAGCGGGGAGTGGGACAGATACGCGGTATTTT.

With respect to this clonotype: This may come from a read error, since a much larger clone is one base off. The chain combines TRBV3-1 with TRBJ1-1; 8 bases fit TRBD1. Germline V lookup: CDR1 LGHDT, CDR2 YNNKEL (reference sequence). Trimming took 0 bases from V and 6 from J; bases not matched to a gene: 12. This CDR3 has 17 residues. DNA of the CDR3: TGTGCCAGCAGCCAAGATTCGGACAGGGAAAAGGGAGCTGAAGCTTTCTTT. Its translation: CASSQDSDREKGAEAFF. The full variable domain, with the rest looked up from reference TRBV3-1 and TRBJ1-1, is DTAVSQTPKYLVTQMGNDKSIKCEQNLGHDTMYWYKQDSKKFLKIMFSYNNKELIINETVPNRFSPKSPDKAHLNLHINSLELGDSAVYFCASSQDSDREKGAEAFFGQGTRLTVV.

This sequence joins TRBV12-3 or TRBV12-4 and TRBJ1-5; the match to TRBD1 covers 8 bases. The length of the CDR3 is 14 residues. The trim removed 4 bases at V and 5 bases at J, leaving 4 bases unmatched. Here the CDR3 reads CASSSDRDYQPQHF. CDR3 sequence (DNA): TGTGCCAGCAGTTCGGACAGGGACTATCAGCCCCAGCATTTT.

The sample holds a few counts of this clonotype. CDR3 DNA: TGTGCCAGCAGTTTATCGGGACTGGCGGGAGGGCCGGAGACCCAGTACTTC. Translation: CASSLSGLAGGPETQYF. V gene TRBV27 combines with J gene TRBJ2-5, with 9 bases matching TRBD2. The CDR3 loop spans 17 amino acids. CDR1 MNHEY and CDR2 SMNVEV come from the germline V gene (reference sequence). V dropped 0 bases and J dropped 5; count of bases not matched to a gene: 10.

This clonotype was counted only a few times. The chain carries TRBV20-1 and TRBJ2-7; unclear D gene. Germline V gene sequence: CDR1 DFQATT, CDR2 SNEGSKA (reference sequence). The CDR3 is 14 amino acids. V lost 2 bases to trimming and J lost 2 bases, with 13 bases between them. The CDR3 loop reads CSARSPGSAYEQYF. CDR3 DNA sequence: TGCAGTGCTAGATCTCCGGGTTCCGCCTACGAGCAGTACTTC.

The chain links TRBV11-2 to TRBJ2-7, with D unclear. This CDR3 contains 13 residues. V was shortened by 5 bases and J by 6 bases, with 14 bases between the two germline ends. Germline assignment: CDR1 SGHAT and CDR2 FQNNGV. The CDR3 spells CASSHRDGVEQYF. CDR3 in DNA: TGTGCCAGCAGCCACAGAGATGGCGTCGAGCAGTACTTC.

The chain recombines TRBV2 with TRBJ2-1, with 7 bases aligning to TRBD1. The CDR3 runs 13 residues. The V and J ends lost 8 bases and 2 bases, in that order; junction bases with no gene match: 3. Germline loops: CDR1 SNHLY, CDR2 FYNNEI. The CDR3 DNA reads TGTGCCAGCCAGGGGGTCCCCTACAATGAGCAGTTCTTC. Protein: CASQGVPYNEQFF.